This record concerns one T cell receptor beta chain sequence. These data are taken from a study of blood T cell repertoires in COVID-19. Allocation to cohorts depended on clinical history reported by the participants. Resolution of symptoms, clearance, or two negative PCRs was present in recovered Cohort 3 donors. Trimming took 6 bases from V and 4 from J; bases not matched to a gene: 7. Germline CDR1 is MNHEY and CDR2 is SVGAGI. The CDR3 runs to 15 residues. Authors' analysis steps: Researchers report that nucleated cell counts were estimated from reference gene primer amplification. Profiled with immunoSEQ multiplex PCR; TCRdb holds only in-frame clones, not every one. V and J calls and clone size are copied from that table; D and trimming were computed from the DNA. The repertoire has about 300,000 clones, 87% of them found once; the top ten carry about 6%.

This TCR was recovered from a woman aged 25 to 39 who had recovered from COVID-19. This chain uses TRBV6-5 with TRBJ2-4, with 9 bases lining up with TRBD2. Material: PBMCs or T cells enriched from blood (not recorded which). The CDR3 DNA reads TGTGCCAGCAGCATTATAGCGGGGGAAAAAAACATTCAGTACTTC. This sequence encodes CASSIIAGEKNIQYF.